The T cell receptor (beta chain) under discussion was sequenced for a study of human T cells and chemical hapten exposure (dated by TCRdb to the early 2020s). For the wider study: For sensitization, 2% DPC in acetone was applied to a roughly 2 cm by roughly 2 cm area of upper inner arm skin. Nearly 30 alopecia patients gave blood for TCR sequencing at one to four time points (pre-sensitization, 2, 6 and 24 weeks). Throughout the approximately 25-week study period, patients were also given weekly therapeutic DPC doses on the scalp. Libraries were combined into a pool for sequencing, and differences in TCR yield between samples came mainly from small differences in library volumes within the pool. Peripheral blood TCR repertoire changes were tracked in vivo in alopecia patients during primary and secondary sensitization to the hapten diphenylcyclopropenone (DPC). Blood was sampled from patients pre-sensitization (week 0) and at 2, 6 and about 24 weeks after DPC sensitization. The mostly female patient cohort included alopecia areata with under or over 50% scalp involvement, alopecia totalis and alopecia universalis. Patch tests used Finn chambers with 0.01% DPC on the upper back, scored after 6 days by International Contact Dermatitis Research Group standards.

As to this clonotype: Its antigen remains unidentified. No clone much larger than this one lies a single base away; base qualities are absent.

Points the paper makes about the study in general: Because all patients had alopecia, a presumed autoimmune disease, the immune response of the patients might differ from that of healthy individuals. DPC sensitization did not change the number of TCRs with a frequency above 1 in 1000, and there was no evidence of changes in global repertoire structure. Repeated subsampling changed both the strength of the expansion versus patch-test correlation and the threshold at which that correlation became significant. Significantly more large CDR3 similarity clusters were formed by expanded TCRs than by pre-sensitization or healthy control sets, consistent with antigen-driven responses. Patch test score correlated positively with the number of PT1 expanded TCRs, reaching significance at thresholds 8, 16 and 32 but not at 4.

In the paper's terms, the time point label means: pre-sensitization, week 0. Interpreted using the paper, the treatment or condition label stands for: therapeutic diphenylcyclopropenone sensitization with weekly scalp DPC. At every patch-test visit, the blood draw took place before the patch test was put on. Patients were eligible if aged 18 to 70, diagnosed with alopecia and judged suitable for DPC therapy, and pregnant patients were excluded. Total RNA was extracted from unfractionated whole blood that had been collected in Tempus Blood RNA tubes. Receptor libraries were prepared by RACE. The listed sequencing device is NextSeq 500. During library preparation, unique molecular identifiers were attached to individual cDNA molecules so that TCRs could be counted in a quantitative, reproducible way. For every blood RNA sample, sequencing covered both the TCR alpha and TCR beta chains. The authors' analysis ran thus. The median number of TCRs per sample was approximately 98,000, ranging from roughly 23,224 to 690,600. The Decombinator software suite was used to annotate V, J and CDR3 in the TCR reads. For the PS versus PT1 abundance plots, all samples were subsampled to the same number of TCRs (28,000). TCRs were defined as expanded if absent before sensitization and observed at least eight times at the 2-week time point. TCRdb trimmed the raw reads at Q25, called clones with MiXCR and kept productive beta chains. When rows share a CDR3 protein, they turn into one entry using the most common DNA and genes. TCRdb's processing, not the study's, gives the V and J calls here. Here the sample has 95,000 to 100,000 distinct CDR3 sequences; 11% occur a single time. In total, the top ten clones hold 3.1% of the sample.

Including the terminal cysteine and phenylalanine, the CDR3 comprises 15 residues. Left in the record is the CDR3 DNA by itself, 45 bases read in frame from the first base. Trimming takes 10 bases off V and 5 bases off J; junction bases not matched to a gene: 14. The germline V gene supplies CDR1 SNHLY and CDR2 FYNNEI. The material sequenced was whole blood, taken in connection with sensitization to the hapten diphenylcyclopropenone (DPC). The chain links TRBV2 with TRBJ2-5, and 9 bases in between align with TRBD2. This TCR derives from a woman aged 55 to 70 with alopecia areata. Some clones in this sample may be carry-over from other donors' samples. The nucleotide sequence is TGTGCCATCCTACCGGGACTAGCCGTGCGGGAGACCCAGTACTTC. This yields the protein CAILPGLAVRETQYF.